Below, one TCR beta chain is given with its context. These data come from a study of OX40 agonist ivuxolimab in advanced cancers. Across the study: Of the participants, around 39% had some prior anti-PD-1, anti-PD-L1 or anti-CTLA-4 therapy, which was allowed.

Data came from immunoSEQ multiplex PCR; TCRdb stores just in-frame clones and leaves some out. The table includes 70,000 to 90,000 clones, 89% detected once. Per germline, CDR1 MNHEY and CDR2 SMNVEV (reference sequence). V lost 3 bases and J 2 bases, leaving 12 bases between the germline ends. The CDR3 has 15 amino acids. The source of this sequence is an adult with an advanced solid tumor such as melanoma, head and neck, liver or kidney cancer. The source was CD4+ or CD8+ T cells sorted from blood, collected in a trial of the OX40 agonist ivuxolimab. The chain couples TRBV27 to TRBJ2-3, with D uncertain. The CDR3 DNA follows: TGTGCCAGCAGTTTGTGGGTTGGCCACACAGATACGCAGTATTTT. This gives the protein CASSLWVGHTDTQYF.